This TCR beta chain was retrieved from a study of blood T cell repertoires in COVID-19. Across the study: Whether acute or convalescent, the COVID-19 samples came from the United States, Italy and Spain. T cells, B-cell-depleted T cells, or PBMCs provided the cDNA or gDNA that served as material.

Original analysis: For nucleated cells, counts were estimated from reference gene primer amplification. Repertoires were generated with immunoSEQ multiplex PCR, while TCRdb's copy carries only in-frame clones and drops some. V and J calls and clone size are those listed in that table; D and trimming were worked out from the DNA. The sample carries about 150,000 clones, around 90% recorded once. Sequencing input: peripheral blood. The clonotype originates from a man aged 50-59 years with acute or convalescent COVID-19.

The DNA of the CDR3 is TGTGCCAGCAGGCCTCACTCAGGGGGCTTTGAAAAACTGTTTTTT. This codes for CASRPHSGGFEKLFF. The J gene is TRBJ1-4, the V gene TRBV28; 8 bases are a match to TRBD1. Germline CDR1 is MDHEN and CDR2 is SYDVKM. The V gene end was trimmed by 6 bases and the J gene end by 7 bases; junction bases not matched to a gene: 10. This CDR3 is 15 amino acids long.